The present T cell receptor beta chain was sequenced within a study of blood T cells in healthy people across ages. General study points: Estimates of diversity drawn from one million T cells were considered underestimates. Long-lived donors had more naive CD4+ cells and higher diversity than aged donors.

Concerning this clonotype itself: Its antigen is currently unknown.

Sample-barcoded 5' priming and a J-beta primer mix drove a second PCR of about 6 to 11 cycles. Researchers report that a template-switch adaptor with 12 random nucleotides tagged each cDNA molecule. Via MiXCR, TCRdb re-called the 5' RACE reads, giving one row per CDR3 protein. Among about 1.5 million distinct CDR3 sequences listed, about 42% were seen once. The CDR3 spans 18 residues. Trimming removed 2 bases from V and 5 bases from J; junction bases left unmatched: 10. Per-sample yields of isolated PBMCs were at least 6 million. The sequence was obtained from a woman aged 18-29 years in good health. The specimen was blood. This rearrangement joins TRBV12-3 or TRBV12-4 to TRBJ2-1; 12 bases match TRBD2. Written as DNA, the CDR3 is TGTGCCAGCAGTTTATTCGGACCACTAGCGGGGGGACACAATGAGCAGTTCTTC. This gives the protein CASSLFGPLAGGHNEQFF.